This paragraph covers one TCR beta chain sequence. These data originate in a study of PD-L1 blockade in urothelial cancer. On the study more broadly: Males with bladder-origin urothelial cancer made up about 85% of the roughly 29 patients. Prior chemotherapy ranged from 0 to 3 regimens per patient. It was at 3 weeks (second dose) and 6 weeks after treatment start that blood was analyzed.

V was clipped by 7 bases and J by 2 bases; unmatched bases: 10. This CDR3 is built from 16 residues. CDR1 and CDR2 from the germline V gene are SNHLY and FYNNEI. Every PCR was spiked with synthetic TCR analog templates. TCRdb's table, derived via immunoSEQ multiplex PCR, lists solely in-frame clones and lacks some. Of roughly 50,000 clones listed, approximately 80% were seen once; the top ten hold approximately 3.6%. Specimen: PBMCs, collected around atezolizumab (anti-PD-L1) treatment. The chain carries TRBV2 and TRBJ2-2, with 7 nucleotides matching TRBD1. This sequence was found in a man in his 70s with urothelial cancer. In nucleotides, the CDR3 is TGTGCCAGCAAAACAGGGGCCAATCTTAACACCGGGGAGCTGTTTTTT. It codes for CASKTGANLNTGELFF.